This note documents a single T cell receptor (beta chain) sequence. The source of the sample is a study of STAT5B mutations in CD4+ large granular lymphocyte leukemia. Trimming shortened V by 5 bases and J by 4 bases, and 13 bases separated the two germline ends. Looked up from germline, CDR1 is SGHVS and CDR2 is FNYEAQ. This CDR3 comprises 14 residues. Clones were read by immunoSEQ multiplex PCR, and TCRdb kept only the in-frame ones, dropping some. The data hold about 19,000 clones, with roughly 83% observed a single time. The origin of this receptor is a human donor in good health. The sample consisted of CD4+ T cells from blood buffy coats. The chain employs TRBV7-6 and TRBJ2-3, with D perhaps being TRBD1 or TRBD2 (5 bases each). The CDR3 DNA reads TGTGCCAGCAGCCCCCCAGGGAGCCCAGATACGCAGTATTTT. Its protein product is CASSPPGSPDTQYF.